One sample yielded the 13 T cell receptor beta chains listed below, sequenced in a study of Graves' ophthalmopathy and Graves' hyperthyroidism. The sequenced template was RNA, covering the TCR beta CDR3 region. The library came from an HTBI-primed first-round RT-PCR and a second-round multiplex PCR. TCRdb used MiXCR to reprocess the multiplex PCR reads, holding one entry per CDR3 protein. The sample consists of 650,000 to 800,000 distinct CDR3 sequences, about 38% of them appearing once. Sequences were obtained from peripheral blood. These receptors were obtained from an adult man with Graves' ophthalmopathy.

The sample holds a few counts of this clonotype. The chain couples TRBV28 to TRBJ2-7; 11 bases match TRBD2. CDR1 MDHEN and CDR2 SYDVKM come from the germline V gene. With 6 bases clipped from V and 0 bases from J, the junction kept 16 bases outside the gene matches. There are 19 residues in the CDR3. The CDR3 nucleotides read TGTGCCAGCAGATCGCTAAAGCTAGCGGGAGGAGGAAGCTCCTACGAGCAGTACTTC. It encodes CASRSLKLAGGGSSYEQYF. The entire variable domain, with the rest obtained from reference TRBV28 and TRBJ2-7, is as follows: DVKVTQSSRYLVKRTGEKVFLECVQDMDHENMFWYRQDPGLGLRLIYFSYDVKMKEKGDIPEGYSVSREKKERFSLILESASTNQTSMYLCASRSLKLAGGGSSYEQYFGPGTRLTVT.

This clonotype was seen at least ten times. The CDR3 DNA is TGTGCCAGCAGTTTACGCGCAGGTAGTAATTCACCCCTCCACTTT. Amino acids: CASSLRAGSNSPLHF. The genes are TRBV12-3 or TRBV12-4 and TRBJ1-6; D call uncertain. Trimming took 2 bases from V and 6 from J, leaving 11 bases between them. The CDR3 covers 15 residues.

The chain couples TRBV2 to TRBJ1-5, with 7 bases identical to TRBD1. CDR1 is SNHLY, CDR2 FYNNEI, per germline. V lost 5 bases, J lost 11 bases, and 18 bases stayed unmatched. The CDR3 is made up of 16 amino acids. CDR3 region: CASSPRRQGLRETQHF. DNA of the CDR3: TGTGCCAGCAGTCCAAGGAGACAGGGCCTTAGGGAGACCCAGCATTTT.

This clonotype was seen ten or more times. V and J are TRBV7-9 and TRBJ2-5, with D tentatively TRBD1 or TRBD2 (5 bases each). V was cut by 4 bases and J by 5 bases, with 14 bases left in between. This CDR3 comprises 14 residues. Germline lookup yields CDR1 SEHNR and CDR2 FQNEAQ (reference sequence). The CDR3: CASSSGRGLETQYF. DNA for the CDR3: TGTGCCAGCAGCTCCGGACGGGGCTTGGAGACCCAGTACTTC.

The table lists this clonotype with a few counts. The chain recombines TRBV5-6 with TRBJ1-6; 7 bases line up with TRBD1. This CDR3 has 15 amino acids. Germline-derived CDR1 and CDR2 are SGHDT and YYEEEE. V lost 4 bases and J lost 10; bases outside the gene matches: 11. CDR3 in DNA: TGTGCCAGCAGCCAAGATCAGGGGGGCTCATCACCCCTCCACTTT. Translating gives CASSQDQGGSSPLHF.

This chain connects TRBV9 to TRBJ1-5, with TRBD1 matching over 8 bases. Germline V gene lookup returns CDR1 SGDLS and CDR2 YYNGEE. This CDR3 spans 14 amino acids. Trimming removed 2 bases from V and 8 bases from J; junction bases left unmatched: 6. CDR3 DNA sequence: TGTGCCAGCAGCGTCAGGACAGGGATGAAGCCCCAGCATTTT. It encodes CASSVRTGMKPQHF.

This chain connects TRBV5-8 to TRBJ2-7; D is undetermined. The CDR3 is 14 residues long. Between the trimmed V and J ends, which lost 1 base and 2 bases, there was a span of 10 bases. In germline, CDR1 is SGHTS, CDR2 YDEGEE. CDR3 loop: CASSLRASPYEQYF. The DNA for the CDR3 is TGTGCCAGCAGCTTGAGGGCTTCCCCCTACGAGCAGTACTTC.

The chain joins TRBV11-2 to TRBJ1-1, with TRBD1 matching 8 bases. From germline, CDR1 is SGHAT and CDR2 FQNNGV. There are 14 residues in the CDR3. V was clipped by 3 bases and J by 4 bases; unmatched bases: 4. CDR3 loop: CASSLTGVVTEAFF. As DNA, the CDR3 is TGTGCCAGCAGCTTGACAGGGGTGGTCACTGAAGCTTTCTTT.

This clonotype appeared a few times. The rearrangement joins TRBV10-3 to TRBJ1-1; TRBD1 might be the D (6 bases). V lost 10 bases to trimming and J lost 4 bases, with 19 bases between them. The CDR3 consists of 14 residues. The germline V gene has CDR1 ENHRY and CDR2 SYGVKD. This CDR3 is CASRKQGIITEAFF. The CDR3 DNA reads as TGTGCCAGCAGAAAACAGGGAATTATCACTGAAGCTTTCTTT.

This clonotype has more than one count but fewer than ten. The chain carries TRBV12-5 and TRBJ2-7, with D possibly being TRBD1 (6 bases). This CDR3 spans 15 amino acids. The V gene's germline CDR1 is LGHNT and CDR2 FRNRAP. The germline V and J ends were trimmed by 7 bases and 5 bases, with 21 bases remaining between them. The CDR3 DNA is TGTGCTAGTGAGAGGGCTCCAGGGGCGAGCCACGAGCAGTACTTC. It yields the protein CASERAPGASHEQYF.

This clonotype was observed at least ten times. The chain links TRBV13 to TRBJ2-2; no clear D gene. V gave up 7 bases and J gave up 8 bases, with 14 bases separating them. The CDR3 is made up of 13 amino acids. In germline, CDR1 is PRHDT, CDR2 FYEKMQ (reference sequence). CDR3 region: CASISLGPGELFF. CDR3 nucleotides: TGTGCCAGCATCTCCCTCGGGCCGGGGGAGCTGTTTTTT.

This chain links TRBV27 with TRBJ2-5; a possible D gene is TRBD1 (5 bases). CDR1 MNHEY and CDR2 SMNVEV come from the germline V gene (reference sequence). This CDR3 comprises 13 residues. Trimming stripped 4 bases from V and 2 bases from J, with 8 bases between. The CDR3 spells CASSWGRQETQYF. In DNA, the CDR3 is TGTGCCAGCAGTTGGGGCAGACAAGAGACCCAGTACTTC.

The chain links TRBV7-2 to TRBJ2-1; D gene uncertain. The CDR3 is 12 amino acids. Trimming stripped 2 bases from V and 4 bases from J, with 3 bases between. The germline V gene encodes CDR1 SGHTA and CDR2 FQGNSA. CDR3 sequence: CASSLIYNEQFF. CDR3 DNA sequence: TGTGCCAGCAGCTTAATATACAATGAGCAGTTCTTC.